This section outlines one T cell receptor beta chain sequence together with its context. The antigen is not known. This record belongs to a study of CD8+CD57+ T cells in acquired aplastic anemia. Study in general: Sorted CD4+ and CD8+ cells gave a mean 3.2 ug DNA, range about 0.19 to 27.4 ug. CD4+ cell libraries from healthy donors averaged about 10.8 million reads.

Genomic DNA served as template for TCR beta VDJ and CDR3 profiling. TCRdb reprocessed the reads via MiXCR and lists one record per CDR3 protein. Of more than 100,000 distinct CDR3 sequences in the sample, around two fifths were seen once. Study-level points and caveats: Around 30 was the count of CD8+ CDR3 sequences that patients shared with controls.

The CDR3 spans 13 residues. Trimming shortened V by 8 bases and J by 13 bases, and 18 bases separated the two germline ends. CDR1 and CDR2 (germline): MGHDK, SYGVNS. V gene TRBV25-1 combines with J gene TRBJ1-6; D gene unclear. The TCR sequence derives from a human donor in good health, serving as a control. What was sequenced was sorted CD4+, CD8+, or CD8+CD57+ T cells (not recorded which) from PBMCs. The CDR3 DNA follows: TGTGCCAGCGTCTCGCTGAGAGGGCAGCCCCTCCACTTT. This encodes CASVSLRGQPLHF.